This TCR beta chain was identified in a study of cytomegalovirus exposure and HLA in healthy donors. The wider study: The 100 to 150 validation repertoires matched the roughly 670 first-cohort repertoires in platform, a later analysis reported. General observations from the study: Investigators reported some 150 TCR beta chains as tied to cytomegalovirus. Rarity marked most TCR sequences, yet some public TCRs occurred in many donors.

The donors were part of the roughly 110-subject validation cohort, which stood apart from the roughly 730-subject first cohort. Profiling relied on immunoSEQ multiplex PCR, and the TCRdb table lists in-frame clones only, not all of them. Of about 150,000 clones listed, roughly nine tenths are singletons. Germline values: CDR1 MNHEY, CDR2 SMNVEV (reference sequence). The CDR3 spans 16 residues. J gave up 3 bases and V 2 bases, and 8 bases lay outside the gene matches. A note on this clone: Antigen: not known.

The clonotype comes from a young man in good health and CMV-seronegative. Input material: PBMCs. V gene TRBV27 combines with J gene TRBJ2-7, with 9 bases fitting TRBD1. CDR3 DNA sequence: TGTGCCAGCAGTTTAATCGGGACAGGGACGTACTACGAGCAGTACTTC. This translates into CASSLIGTGTYYEQYF.